The source of this TCR beta chain is a study of T cell responses to AZD1222 COVID-19 vaccine. Note on this clone: No antigen is known for it.

Repertoires were generated with immunoSEQ multiplex PCR, while TCRdb's copy carries only in-frame clones and drops some. Counted here are approximately 150,000 clones, around 90% occurring once; the ten biggest clones make up about 1.6%. V shed 0 bases and J shed 13 bases, with 16 bases lying between them. CDR3 length: 14 amino acids. Germline loops: CDR1 LGHDT, CDR2 YNNKEL (reference sequence). Overall study results and limits: Vaccine-related CD4 TCRs covered spike, predominating at 160-218 and 743-854. Two AZD1222 administrations were followed by greater Spike-specific TCR breadth and depth. White British donors predominated, females outnumbered males, and clonal diversity was possibly underestimated.

The chain employs TRBV3-1 (or the pseudogene TRBV3-2) and TRBJ2-1; D may be TRBD1 or TRBD2 (5 bases each). This TCR was sampled from an adult in good health. The input for sequencing was peripheral blood, taken on day 0 of AZD1222 vaccination. This CDR3 is CASSQDNVGREQFF. The CDR3 bases are TGTGCCAGCAGCCAAGATAATGTGGGACGGGAACAGTTCTTC.